The sequence of this TCR beta chain was determined in a study of blood T cells in healthy people across ages. Study in general: There was about one barcoded beta molecule captured by template switching per two T cells.

A J-beta primer mix and a sample-barcoded 5' primer were used in a second PCR of about 7 to 12 cycles. A template-switch adaptor containing 12 random nucleotides labeled each cDNA molecule. MiXCR was run by TCRdb on the 5' RACE reads, yielding one entry per CDR3 protein. The sample includes approximately 1,700,000 distinct CDR3 sequences, about 39% of them seen just once. This CDR3 has 16 amino acids. V was clipped by 5 bases and J by 6 bases; unmatched bases: 15. Drawing of peripheral blood yielded ten milliliters from each donor. The rearrangement uses TRBV12-3 or TRBV12-4 and TRBJ2-7; the match to TRBD1 covers 8 bases. This clonotype was obtained from a human donor in good health. Source material: blood. The CDR3 DNA follows: TGTGCCAGCAGTCCTCACACTCGCCTTCAGGGGGCCGAGCAGTACTTC. It codes for CASSPHTRLQGAEQYF.